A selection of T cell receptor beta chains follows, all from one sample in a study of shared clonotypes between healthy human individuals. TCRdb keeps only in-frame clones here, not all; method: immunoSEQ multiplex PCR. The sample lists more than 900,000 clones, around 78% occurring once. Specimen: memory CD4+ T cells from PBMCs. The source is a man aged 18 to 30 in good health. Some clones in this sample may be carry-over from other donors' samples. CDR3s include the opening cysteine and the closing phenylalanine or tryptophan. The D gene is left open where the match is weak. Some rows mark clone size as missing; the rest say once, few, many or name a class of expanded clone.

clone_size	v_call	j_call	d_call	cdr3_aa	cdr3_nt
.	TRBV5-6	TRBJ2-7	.	CASSLVLGGSYEQYF	TGTGCCAGCAGCTTGGTCCTGGGTGGCTCCTACGAGCAGTACTTC
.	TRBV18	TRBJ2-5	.	CASCLTGGETQYF	TGTGCCAGTTGCTTGACAGGAGGGGAGACCCAGTACTTC
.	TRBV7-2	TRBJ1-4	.	CASSLVRGSEKLFF	TGTGCCAGCAGCTTAGTACGGGGGTCTGAAAAACTGTTTTTT
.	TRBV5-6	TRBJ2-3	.	CASRLRSGTDTQYF	TGTGCCAGCAGACTCCGTTCGGGCACAGATACGCAGTATTTT
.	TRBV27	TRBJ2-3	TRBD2	CASSLRLAGADTQYF	TGTGCCAGCAGCCTTAGACTAGCGGGAGCCGATACGCAGTATTTT
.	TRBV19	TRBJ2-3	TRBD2	CASSIDWPSGRGTDTQYF	TGTGCCAGTAGTATAGATTGGCCTAGCGGGAGAGGCACAGATACGCAGTATTTT
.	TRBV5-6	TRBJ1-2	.	CASSLVLGVGGGYTF	TGTGCCAGCAGCTTGGTATTAGGGGTAGGTGGCGGCTACACCTTC
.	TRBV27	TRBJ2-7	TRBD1	CASSRDRSYEQYF	TGTGCCAGCAGCCGGGACAGGTCCTACGAGCAGTACTTC
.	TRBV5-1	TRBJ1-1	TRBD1	CASSLGTGGYTEAFF	TGCGCCAGCAGCTTGGGGACAGGGGGCTACACTGAAGCTTTCTTT
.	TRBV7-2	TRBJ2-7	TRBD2	CASSLVWRGAYEQYF	TGTGCCAGCAGCTTAGTGTGGCGGGGGGCCTACGAGCAGTACTTC
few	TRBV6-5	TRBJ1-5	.	CASSRTDGSNQPQHF	TGTGCCAGCAGTCGGACAGACGGTAGCAATCAGCCCCAGCATTTT
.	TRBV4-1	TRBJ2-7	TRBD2	CASSREGLAGYEQYF	TGCGCCAGCAGCCGAGAGGGACTAGCGGGCTACGAGCAGTACTTC
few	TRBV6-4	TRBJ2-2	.	CASSDQGDTGELFF	TGTGCCAGCAGTGACCAAGGTGACACCGGGGAGCTGTTTTTT
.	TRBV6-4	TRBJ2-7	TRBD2	CASREPSGLSSYEQYF	TGTGCCAGCAGGGAACCTAGCGGCCTGAGCTCCTACGAGCAGTACTTC
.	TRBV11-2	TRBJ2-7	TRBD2	CASSLAGGSEQYF	TGTGCCAGCAGCCTAGCGGGAGGTTCCGAGCAGTACTTC
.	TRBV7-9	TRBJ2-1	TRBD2	CASNRIGGGNNEQFF	TGTGCCAGCAACCGAATAGGCGGGGGGAACAATGAGCAGTTCTTC
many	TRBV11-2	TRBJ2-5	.	CASSLGVSQGETQYF	TGTGCCAGCAGCTTAGGAGTGAGCCAGGGGGAGACCCAGTACTTC
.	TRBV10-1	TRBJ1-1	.	CASSELDRVDTEAFF	TGCGCCAGCAGCGAACTGGACCGAGTAGACACTGAAGCTTTCTTT
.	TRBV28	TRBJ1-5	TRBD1	CASSLDRVNQPQHF	TGTGCCAGCAGTCTAGACAGGGTAAATCAGCCCCAGCATTTT
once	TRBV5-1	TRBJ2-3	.	CASRWGDAAQDTQYF	TGCGCCAGCCGGTGGGGGGACGCAGCCCAAGATACGCAGTATTTT
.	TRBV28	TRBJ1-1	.	CASLGGGVGTEAFF	TGTGCCAGCCTAGGGGGAGGGGTGGGCACTGAAGCTTTCTTT
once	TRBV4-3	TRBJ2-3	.	CASSPQKVGTETDTQYF	TGCGCCAGCAGCCCCCAGAAGGTCGGGACTGAGACAGATACGCAGTATTTT
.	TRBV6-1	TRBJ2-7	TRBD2	CASSDTWTSSGQYF	TGTGCCAGCAGTGATACGTGGACTAGCTCGGGGCAGTACTTC
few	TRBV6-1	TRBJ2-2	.	CASMDGNTGELFF	TGTGCCAGCATGGACGGGAACACCGGGGAGCTGTTTTTT
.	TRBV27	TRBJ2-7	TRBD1	CASSWDRASGEQYF	TGTGCCAGCAGCTGGGACAGGGCATCGGGCGAGCAGTACTTC
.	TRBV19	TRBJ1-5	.	CASIHTGGWDQPQHF	TGTGCCAGTATCCACACCGGGGGGTGGGATCAGCCCCAGCATTTT